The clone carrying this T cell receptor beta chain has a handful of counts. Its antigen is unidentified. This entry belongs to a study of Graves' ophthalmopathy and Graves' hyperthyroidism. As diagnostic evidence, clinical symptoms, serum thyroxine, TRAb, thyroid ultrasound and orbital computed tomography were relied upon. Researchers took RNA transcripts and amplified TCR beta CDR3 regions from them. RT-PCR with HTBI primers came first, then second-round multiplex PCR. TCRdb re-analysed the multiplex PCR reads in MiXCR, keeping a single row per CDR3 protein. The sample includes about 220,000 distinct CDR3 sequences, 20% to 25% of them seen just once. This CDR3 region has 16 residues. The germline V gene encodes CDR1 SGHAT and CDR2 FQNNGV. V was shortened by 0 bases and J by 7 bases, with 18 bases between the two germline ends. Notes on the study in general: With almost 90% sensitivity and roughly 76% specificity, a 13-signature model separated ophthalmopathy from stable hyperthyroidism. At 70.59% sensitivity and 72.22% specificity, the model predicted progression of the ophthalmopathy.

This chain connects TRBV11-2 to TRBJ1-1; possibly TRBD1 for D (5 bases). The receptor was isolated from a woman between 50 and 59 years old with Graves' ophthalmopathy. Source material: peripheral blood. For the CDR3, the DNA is TGTGCCAGCAGCTTAGATCGGTTAATGGTGGGGGGTGAAGCTTTCTTT. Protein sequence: CASSLDRLMVGGEAFF.